A single TCR beta chain is shown here with its context. Its antigen is still unknown. The CDR3 runs 16 residues. Trimming stripped 1 base from V and 3 bases from J, with 15 bases between. CDR1 is SGHAT and CDR2 is FQNNGV in the germline V gene. Assay used: immunoSEQ multiplex PCR; TCRdb lists only in-frame clones, some missing. The table includes about 120,000 clones, 90% to 95% detected once. The sample comes from a study of graft-versus-host responses after intestinal transplantation. Study-level information: Multivisceral, liver-intestinal, or isolated intestinal grafts were transplanted into recipients.

Study-wide findings and caveats: Recipient marrow showed GvH clones, some seen first in ileum or blood.

The sequences come from unstimulated CD8+ T cells sorted from spleen or lymph node cells, collected before intestinal transplant. V gene TRBV11-2 combines with J gene TRBJ1-2; D gene ambiguous. This TCR was recovered from a human donor who received an intestinal transplant. The CDR3 is CASSLVRAEADYGYTF. DNA of the CDR3: TGTGCCAGCAGCTTAGTAAGGGCAGAGGCGGACTATGGCTACACCTTC. Complete variable domain (other parts from reference TRBV11-2 and TRBJ1-2): EAGVAQSPRYKIIEKRQSVAFWCNPISGHATLYWYQQILGQGPKLLIQFQNNGVVDDSQLPKDRFSAERLKGVDSTLKIQPAKLEDSAVYLCASSLVRAEADYGYTFGSGTRLTVV.